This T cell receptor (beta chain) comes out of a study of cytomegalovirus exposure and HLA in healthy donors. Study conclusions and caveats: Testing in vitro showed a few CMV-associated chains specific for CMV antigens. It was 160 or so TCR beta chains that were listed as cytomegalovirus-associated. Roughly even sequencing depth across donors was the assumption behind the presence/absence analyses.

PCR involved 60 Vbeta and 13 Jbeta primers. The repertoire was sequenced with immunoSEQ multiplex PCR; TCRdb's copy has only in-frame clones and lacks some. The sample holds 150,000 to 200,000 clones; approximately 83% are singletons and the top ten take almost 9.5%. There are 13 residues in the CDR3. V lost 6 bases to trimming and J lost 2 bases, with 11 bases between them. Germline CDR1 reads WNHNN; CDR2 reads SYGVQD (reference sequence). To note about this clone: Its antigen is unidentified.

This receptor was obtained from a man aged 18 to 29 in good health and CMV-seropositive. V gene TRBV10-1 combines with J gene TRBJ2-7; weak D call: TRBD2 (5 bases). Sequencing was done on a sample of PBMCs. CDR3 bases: TGCGCCAGCAGCCTTGGACTCGCCTACGAGCAGTACTTC. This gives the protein CASSLGLAYEQYF.